This TCR beta chain was sequenced for a study of blood T cell repertoires in COVID-19. Study overall: Whether acute or convalescent, the COVID-19 samples came from the United States, Italy and Spain. Nucleic acid was either cDNA or gDNA, and it came from T cells, B-cell-depleted T cells, or PBMCs.

Profiled with immunoSEQ multiplex PCR; TCRdb holds only in-frame clones, not every one. This sample has roughly 300,000 clones, with 83% found just once. V dropped 4 bases and J dropped 3; count of bases not matched to a gene: 5. This CDR3 has 15 amino acids. Germline CDR1 reads LGHDT; CDR2 reads YNNKEL (reference sequence). The V and J genes are TRBV3-1 (or the pseudogene TRBV3-2) and TRBJ2-3, with 9 bases aligning to TRBD2. The sequence derives from a woman aged 45-60 years who had recovered from COVID-19. The sample comprised peripheral blood. CDR3 amino acids: CASSRRAGGTDTQYF. Here the CDR3 DNA reads TGTGCCAGCAGCCGCCGAGCGGGGGGAACAGATACGCAGTATTTT.